This record looks at one TCR beta chain sequence and its context. Other DNA sequences in this specimen translate into the identical CDR3. Trimming left V 5 bases short and J 1 base short, with 14 bases between. The germline V gene has CDR1 SGHAT and CDR2 FQNNGV. The CDR3 spans 15 residues. Recruits, aged roughly 18 to 95 years, lived in 20 to 30 US areas. Original methodology: Estimated nucleated cell counts came from reference gene primer amplification. Generated by immunoSEQ multiplex PCR, the TCRdb table keeps only in-frame clones and is missing some. D and trimming were read from the DNA, whereas the V and J calls and clone size are those reported in that table. The sample consists of under 300,000 clones, 80% to 85% of them appearing once. The data originate from a study of blood T cell repertoires in COVID-19. Study as a whole: T cells, B-cell-depleted T cells, or PBMCs provided the cDNA or gDNA that served as material.

Sequencing was done on a sample of PBMCs or T cells enriched from blood (not recorded which). The source is a man aged 45-65 years who had recovered from COVID-19. V is TRBV11-2 and J is TRBJ2-5; D is perhaps TRBD1 (6 bases). The CDR3 loop reads CASSPRGRGQETQYF. CDR3 nucleotide sequence: TGTGCCAGCAGCCCACGTGGCAGGGGCCAAGAGACCCAGTACTTC.